Ten or more counts support the clone carrying this TCR beta chain. The target antigen is unknown. TCRbeta library preparation incorporated unique molecular identifiers. TCRdb passed the PCR reads through MiXCR, listing each CDR3 protein once. The table has 200,000 to 300,000 distinct CDR3 sequences, just under 8.5% seen once. CDR1 and CDR2 (germline): SGHAT, FQDESV (reference sequence). V gave up 4 bases and J gave up 4 bases; unmatched junction bases: 10. CDR3 length: 18 amino acids. These data are taken from a study of T-cell reconstitution after alpha-beta-depleted transplantation in children. Points from the study as a whole: The high TCRbeta diversity at day 60 in some patients came from surviving recipient T cells and thymic progenitors. When one year had passed after transplant, most T-cell counts and diversity came from newly produced T cells.

The sample consisted of PBMCs, mostly from graft donor cells, taken 180 days after TCRalphabeta/CD19-depleted stem cell transplant. The source of this sequence is a male patient between 10 and 17 years old who had a stem cell transplant for acute lymphoblastic leukemia, so the T cells may come from the graft donor. This chain joins TRBV11-1 and TRBJ2-6; 10 bases line up with TRBD1. The DNA of the CDR3 is TGTGCCAGCAGCTCCCCGACAGGGGGCGCGCCCGGGGCCAACGTCCTGACTTTC. This sequence encodes CASSSPTGGAPGANVLTF.